The 21 T cell receptor beta chains in this list originate from one sample, sequenced in a study of T cell responses to AZD1222 COVID-19 vaccine. Here immunoSEQ multiplex PCR was the method, and the copy in TCRdb shows in-frame clones only, minus some. The data hold 200,000 to 250,000 clones, with roughly 94% observed a single time. Sample: peripheral blood, taken 28 days after the second dose of the MenACWY control vaccine. The origin of the receptors is an adult who received the MenACWY meningococcal vaccine as a control.

The rearrangement links TRBV27 to TRBJ2-7, with 11 bases fitting TRBD2. Germline V lookup: CDR1 MNHEY, CDR2 SMNVEV (reference sequence). The V and J ends lost 5 bases and 0 bases, in that order; junction bases with no gene match: 0. CDR3 length: 14 residues. As DNA, the CDR3 is TGTGCCAGCAGTGGGACTAGCGGCTCCTACGAGCAGTACTTC. This translates into CASSGTSGSYEQYF.

V usage is TRBV19 and J usage is TRBJ1-4, with TRBD1 as a possible D gene (6 bases). The CDR3 loop spans 14 amino acids. Germline lookup yields CDR1 LNHDA and CDR2 SQIVND (reference sequence). V shed 5 bases and J shed 4 bases, with 11 bases lying between them. The CDR3 coding sequence is TGTGCCAGTAGTCCGGTAGGGGGTAATGAAAAACTGTTTTTT. This encodes CASSPVGGNEKLFF.

V and J are TRBV7-2 and TRBJ1-2; 7 bases fit TRBD1. Germline CDR1 is SGHTA and CDR2 is FQGNSA. This CDR3 has 14 residues. V shed 5 bases and J 4 bases; nucleotides not matched to a gene: 7. The CDR3 DNA follows: TGTGCCAGCAGCCGGCCGGGACAGCTCTATGGCTACACCTTC. Encoded protein: CASSRPGQLYGYTF.

V and J are TRBV11-3 and TRBJ2-1, with D perhaps matching TRBD1 (7 bases). CDR1 is SGHNT and CDR2 is YENEEA in the germline V gene. The ends were cut back, 0 bases at V and 9 bases at J, with 12 bases in the middle. The CDR3 contains 14 residues. The CDR3 reads CASSLEEGAGEQFF. DNA of the CDR3: TGTGCCAGCAGCTTAGAGGAGGGGGCGGGTGAGCAGTTCTTC.

The V and J genes are TRBV18 and TRBJ2-3; 9 positions agree with TRBD1. This CDR3 contains 14 residues. Germline values: CDR1 KGHSH, CDR2 LQKENI. Losses at the gene ends were 2 bases for V and 5 bases for J; bases not matched to a gene: 2. The CDR3 region has the DNA TGTGCCAGCTCACCAGGGGACAGGGTAGATACGCAGTATTTT. Its translation: CASSPGDRVDTQYF.

The rearrangement links TRBV30 to TRBJ2-3; D is possibly TRBD1 or TRBD2 (7 bases each). Germline V gene sequence: CDR1 GTSNPN, CDR2 SVGIG (reference sequence). V was shortened by 1 base and J by 5 bases, with 16 bases between the two germline ends. This CDR3 is built from 15 residues. The CDR3, as DNA: TGTGCCTGGAGTGCATTCAGGGGGGGGAAAGATACGCAGTATTTT. As protein: CAWSAFRGGKDTQYF.

The chain couples TRBV7-2 to TRBJ1-2; D possibly corresponds to TRBD1 (6 bases). Germline-derived CDR1 and CDR2 are SGHTA and FQGNSA. Trimming cost V 5 bases and J 8 bases, with 15 bases left between them. This CDR3 is built from 13 residues. The CDR3 here is CASSPYRDGGYTF. As DNA, the CDR3 is TGTGCCAGCAGCCCCTACAGGGACGGGGGCTACACCTTC.

V usage is TRBV30 and J usage is TRBJ1-1; D not resolved. CDR1 is GTSNPN and CDR2 is SVGIG in the germline V gene (reference sequence). The CDR3 is 13 amino acids. The V end was cut by 2 bases, the J end by 7 bases, with 14 bases between. The CDR3 DNA is TGTGCCTGGAGTCGATACCGGCGCGGTGAAGCTTTCTTT. Translating gives CAWSRYRRGEAFF.

The V gene is TRBV12-3 or TRBV12-4, the J gene TRBJ2-1; 9 positions agree with TRBD1. Trimming cost V 4 bases and J 14 bases; bases outside gene matches: 6. The length of the CDR3 is 12 residues. The CDR3 loop reads CASSSQGAREFF. The CDR3 DNA reads as TGTGCCAGCAGTTCACAGGGGGCAAGAGAGTTCTTC.

The J gene is TRBJ1-2, the V gene TRBV27; no firm D call. Germline V lookup: CDR1 MNHEY, CDR2 SMNVEV (reference sequence). V was shortened by 0 bases and J by 4 bases, with 6 bases between the two germline ends. The CDR3 is made up of 13 amino acids. The CDR3 is CASSLSPSYGYTF. The CDR3 DNA reads TGTGCCAGCAGTTTATCACCGAGCTATGGCTACACCTTC.

This chain connects TRBV12-3 or TRBV12-4 to TRBJ2-1, with 7 bases matching TRBD1. This CDR3 region has 11 residues. Unmatched junction bases numbered 3, after V lost 8 bases and J lost 8 bases. The CDR3 bases are TGTGCCAGCGGACAGGTTGATGAGCAGTTCTTC. It translates to CASGQVDEQFF.

This rearrangement joins TRBV19 to TRBJ1-5, with no clear D. With 3 bases removed from V and 15 bases from J, the gap between germline ends came to 12 bases. The CDR3 extends over 11 amino acids. From germline, CDR1 is LNHDA and CDR2 SQIVND (reference sequence). This chain's CDR3 is CASSIPRAMHF. CDR3 bases: TGTGCCAGTAGTATTCCCCGGGCCATGCATTTT.

V and J are TRBV12-3 or TRBV12-4 and TRBJ1-2, with D unclear. V dropped 6 bases and J dropped 7 bases, with 9 bases sitting between them. The CDR3 has 11 residues. CDR3 protein: CASSMAVGYTF. The CDR3 DNA reads TGTGCCAGCAGCATGGCAGTTGGCTACACCTTC.

The CDR3 DNA is TGTGCTAGACAGGGTCTCTCCTATAATTCACCCCTCCACTTT. Its translation: CARQGLSYNSPLHF. The V call is TRBV2, the J call TRBJ1-6; 7 bases are shared with TRBD1. The V gene's germline CDR1 is SNHLY and CDR2 FYNNEI. The CDR3 totals 14 residues.

The rearrangement links TRBV9 to TRBJ1-1; 8 nucleotides match TRBD1. This CDR3 region has 15 residues. Germline-derived CDR1 and CDR2 are SGDLS and YYNGEE. J lost 0 bases, V lost 4 bases, and 5 bases had no gene match. Here the CDR3 reads CASSKGQAVNTEAFF. The DNA for the CDR3 is TGTGCCAGCAGCAAGGGACAGGCTGTGAACACTGAAGCTTTCTTT.

The chain combines TRBV7-2 with TRBJ2-7; 10 nucleotides line up with TRBD1. V was clipped by 5 bases and J by 3 bases; unmatched bases: 7. CDR3 length: 15 residues. Germline V gene data show CDR1 as SGHTA and CDR2 as FQGNSA. This chain's CDR3 is CASSRPGQGIYEQYF. In DNA, the CDR3 is TGTGCCAGCAGCCGCCCGGGACAGGGGATCTACGAGCAGTACTTC. Full variable domain (remainder filled in from reference TRBV7-2 and TRBJ2-7): GAGVSQSPSNKVTEKGKDVELRCDPISGHTALYWYRQSLGQGLEFLIYFQGNSAPDKSGLPSDRFSAERTGGSVSTLTIQRTQQEDSAVYLCASSRPGQGIYEQYFGPGTRLTVT.

The chain employs TRBV9 and TRBJ2-3; 7 bases align to TRBD2. CDR3 length equals 15 residues. Losses at the gene ends were 2 bases for V and 3 bases for J; bases not matched to a gene: 6. Germline V gene lookup returns CDR1 SGDLS and CDR2 YYNGEE. The CDR3 spells CASSVLREMTDTQYF. CDR3 bases: TGTGCCAGCAGCGTCTTGCGGGAGATGACAGATACGCAGTATTTT. Full variable domain (outside the CDR3, taken from reference TRBV9 and TRBJ2-3): DSGVTQTPKHLITATGQRVTLRCSPRSGDLSVYWYQQSLDQGLQFLIQYYNGEERAKGNILERFSAQQFPDLHSELNLSSLELGDSALYFCASSVLREMTDTQYFGPGTRLTVL.

The chain carries TRBV6-5 and TRBJ2-7; a possible D gene is TRBD2 (6 bases). Trimming stripped 10 bases from V and 1 base from J, with 17 bases between. Germline V CDR1 and CDR2: MNHEY, SVGAGI. The length of the CDR3 is 14 residues. CDR3 loop: CATQEVGGSYEQYF. In DNA form, the CDR3 reads TGTGCCACCCAAGAGGTGGGGGGATCCTACGAGCAGTACTTC.

This clone has only one observation. The germline gene is not matched at one end of the junction; a read error may be the cause. V gene TRBV7-7 combines with J gene TRBJ2-5, with D maybe TRBD2 (7 bases). The V gene's germline CDR1 is SSHAT and CDR2 FNYEAQ (reference sequence). The length of the CDR3 is 14 residues. CDR3 in DNA: TGTGCTAGCAGCTTAGGGAGGGGGCAAGAGACCCAGTACTTC. It is translated as CASSLGRGQETQYF.

In this sample, this clone turned up once. This chain uses TRBV6-6 with TRBJ2-7; D is unresolved. Germline V CDR1 and CDR2: MNHNY, SVGAGI (reference sequence). V was pared by 5 bases and J by 0 bases, with 11 bases between. The CDR3 is 14 residues long. CDR3 DNA sequence: TGTGCCAGCAGTGGCCACACGAGCTCCTACGAGCAGTACTTC. Encoded protein: CASSGHTSSYEQYF.

This chain joins TRBV18 and TRBJ2-2, with D perhaps TRBD1 (7 bases). V was shortened by 4 bases and J by 6 bases, with 15 bases between the two germline ends. The germline CDR1 and CDR2 sequences are KGHSH and LQKENI. The CDR3 extends over 15 amino acids. The CDR3 DNA reads as TGTGCCAGCTCACTCCTAGACAGGGAGGCCGGGGAGCTGTTTTTT. Translation gives CASSLLDREAGELFF.